This T cell receptor beta chain is from a study of cytomegalovirus exposure and HLA in healthy donors. Germline loops: CDR1 SNHLY, CDR2 FYNNEI. CDR3 length: 13 amino acids. V dropped 5 bases and J dropped 3 bases, with 11 bases sitting between them. Vbeta (60) and Jbeta (13) primers were used in the PCR. Here immunoSEQ multiplex PCR was the method, and the copy in TCRdb shows in-frame clones only, minus some. Among about 130,000 clones listed, about 75% were seen once. Sequenced input: PBMCs. The TCR was taken from a man aged 25-40 years in good health and CMV-seronegative. The V call is TRBV2, the J call TRBJ2-7; D call uncertain. The CDR3 loop is CASSMGPNYEQYF. The CDR3 DNA sequence: TGTGCCAGCAGTATGGGCCCTAACTACGAGCAGTACTTC.